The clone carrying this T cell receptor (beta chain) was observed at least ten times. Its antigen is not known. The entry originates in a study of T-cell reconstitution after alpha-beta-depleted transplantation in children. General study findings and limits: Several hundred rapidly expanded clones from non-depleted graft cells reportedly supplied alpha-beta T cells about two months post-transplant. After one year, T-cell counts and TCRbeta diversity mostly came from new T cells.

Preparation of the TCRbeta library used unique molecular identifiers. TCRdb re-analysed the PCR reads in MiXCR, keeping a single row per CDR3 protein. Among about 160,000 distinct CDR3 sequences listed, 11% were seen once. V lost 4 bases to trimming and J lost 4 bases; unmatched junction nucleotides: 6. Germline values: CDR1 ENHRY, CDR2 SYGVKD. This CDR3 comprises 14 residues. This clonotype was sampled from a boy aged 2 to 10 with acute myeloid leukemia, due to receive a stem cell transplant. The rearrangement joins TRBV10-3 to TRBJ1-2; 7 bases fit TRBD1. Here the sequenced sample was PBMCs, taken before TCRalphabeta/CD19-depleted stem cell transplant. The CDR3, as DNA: TGTGCCATCAGTGGGGACAGACGAGGCTATGGCTACACCTTC. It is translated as CAISGDRRGYGYTF.